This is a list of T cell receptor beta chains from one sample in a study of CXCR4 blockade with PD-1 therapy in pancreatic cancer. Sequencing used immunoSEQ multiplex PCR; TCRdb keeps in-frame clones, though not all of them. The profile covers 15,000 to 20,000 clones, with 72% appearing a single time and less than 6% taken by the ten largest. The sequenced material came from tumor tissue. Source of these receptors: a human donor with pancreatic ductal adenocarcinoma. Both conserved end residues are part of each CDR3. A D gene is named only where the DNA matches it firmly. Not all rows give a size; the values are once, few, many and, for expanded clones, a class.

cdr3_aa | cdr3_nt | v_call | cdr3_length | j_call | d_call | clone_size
CASSLGPSSGGGQGEQYF | TGCGCCAGCAGCTTGGGCCCCTCCAGCGGCGGGGGGCAAGGCGAGCAGTACTTC | TRBV5-1 | 18 | TRBJ2-7 | TRBD2 | -
CASTIAGGLQTYNEQFF | TGTGCCAGTACAATAGCGGGAGGGCTTCAGACCTACAATGAGCAGTTCTTC | TRBV19 | 17 | TRBJ2-1 | TRBD2 | -
CASSSPSNWDTQYF | TGTGCCAGCAGCTCACCGTCGAACTGGGATACGCAGTATTTT | TRBV9 | 14 | TRBJ2-3 | - | -
CASLGAAGEQYF | TGTGCCAGCCTCGGGGCAGCGGGGGAGCAGTACTTC | TRBV28 | 12 | TRBJ2-7 | TRBD2 | -
CASSINGYGYTF | TGTGCCAGTAGTATAAACGGCTATGGCTACACCTTC | TRBV19 | 12 | TRBJ1-2 | - | -
CAWSVRRTVTYGYTF | TGTGCCTGGAGTGTACGTCGAACAGTTACCTATGGCTACACCTTC | TRBV30 | 15 | TRBJ1-2 | - | -
CASTQFPSERPQFF | TGTGCCAGTACCCAGTTCCCCTCCGAACGGCCTCAGTTTTTT | TRBV19 | 14 | TRBJ1-4 | - | -
CASSLTDTQYF | TGTGCCAGCAGTTTAACAGATACGCAGTATTTT | TRBV6-7 | 11 | TRBJ2-3 | - | few
CATRLADNEQFF | TGTGCCACCCGACTAGCAGACAATGAGCAGTTCTTC | TRBV28 | 12 | TRBJ2-1 | TRBD2 | -
CASSPQRYQETQYF | TGTGCCAGTAGTCCGCAAAGGTACCAAGAGACCCAGTACTTC | TRBV19 | 14 | TRBJ2-5 | - | -
CSVGLAGGHEQYF | TGCAGCGTGGGACTAGCGGGAGGCCACGAGCAGTACTTC | TRBV29-1 | 13 | TRBJ2-7 | TRBD2 | -
CAISESATSYNEQFF | TGTGCCATCAGTGAGTCGGCTACCTCCTACAATGAGCAGTTCTTC | TRBV10-3 | 15 | TRBJ2-1 | - | -
CSVTPVGANVLTF | TGCAGCGTCACGCCCGTTGGGGCCAACGTCCTGACTTTC | TRBV29-1 | 13 | TRBJ2-6 | - | -
CASSPGTGGSRTDTQYF | TGTGCCAGCTCACCAGGGACAGGGGGCTCACGGACAGATACGCAGTATTTT | TRBV18 | 17 | TRBJ2-3 | TRBD1 | -
CASSWTENSGANVLTF | TGTGCCAGCAGTTGGACGGAAAACTCTGGGGCCAACGTCCTGACTTTC | TRBV6-8 | 16 | TRBJ2-6 | - | -
CASSQPRRDGNYEQYF | TGTGCCAGCAGCCAACCGAGGAGGGACGGGAACTACGAGCAGTACTTC | TRBV16 | 16 | TRBJ2-7 | - | -
CASSRDRGTDTQYF | TGTGCCAGCAGTAGGGACAGGGGCACAGATACGCAGTATTTT | TRBV6-8 | 14 | TRBJ2-3 | TRBD1 | -
CASSPRRSGRGNEQFF | TGTGCCAGCAGTCCTAGGAGGAGCGGGAGAGGAAATGAGCAGTTCTTC | TRBV14 | 16 | TRBJ2-1 | TRBD2 | -
CASSPSAGTLVEQYF | TGTGCCAGCAGTCCGAGCGCCGGGACACTTGTTGAGCAGTACTTT | TRBV28 | 15 | TRBJ2-7 | - | -
CASSGDSENTGELFF | TGTGCCAGCAGCGGGGACAGTGAGAACACCGGGGAGCTGTTTTTT | TRBV9 | 15 | TRBJ2-2 | TRBD1 | few
CATRGNGNTIYF | TGTGCCACCAGGGGAAATGGAAACACCATATATTTT | TRBV27 | 12 | TRBJ1-3 | - | -
CAIGGGRVGADTQYF | TGTGCCATCGGAGGGGGGAGGGTTGGGGCAGATACGCAGTATTTT | TRBV6-8 | 15 | TRBJ2-3 | - | few
CASSPSGANVLTF | TGTGCCAGTTCCCCCTCTGGGGCCAACGTCCTGACTTTC | TRBV19 | 13 | TRBJ2-6 | - | -
CASRGSNQPQHF | TGTGCCAGCCGGGGTAGCAATCAGCCCCAGCATTTT | TRBV28 | 12 | TRBJ1-5 | - | -
CASSVASGSTGELFF | TGTGCCAGCAGTGTGGCTAGCGGGTCGACCGGGGAGCTGTTTTTT | TRBV6-8 | 15 | TRBJ2-2 | TRBD2 | -
CAIRDGSTNEKLFF | TGTGCCATCAGGGACGGTTCAACTAATGAAAAACTGTTTTTT | TRBV10-3 | 14 | TRBJ1-4 | - | -
CASSSSGTGPYEQYF | TGCGCCAGCAGCTCCTCCGGGACAGGGCCCTACGAGCAGTACTTC | TRBV5-1 | 15 | TRBJ2-7 | TRBD1 | -
CAILKGRDNEQFF | TGTGCCATACTCAAAGGACGGGACAATGAGCAGTTCTTC | TRBV9 | 13 | TRBJ2-1 | - | -
CASSPGRELVEQYF | TGTGCCAGCTCACCGGGGCGCGAATTGGTCGAGCAGTACTTC | TRBV10-3 | 14 | TRBJ2-7 | - | -
CATSRDLAGNTEAFF | TGTGCCACCAGCAGAGATCTTGCGGGGAACACTGAAGCTTTCTTT | TRBV15 | 15 | TRBJ1-1 | - | -
CASSLLTTDTQYF | TGTGCCAGCAGTTTACTTACCACAGATACGCAGTATTTT | TRBV28 | 13 | TRBJ2-3 | - | -
CASMGRTNSYEQYF | TGTGCCAGTATGGGCCGGACCAACTCCTACGAGCAGTACTTC | TRBV19 | 14 | TRBJ2-7 | - | few
CASSLYSGLTYNEQFF | TGTGCCAGCAGCTTATATTCGGGACTCACCTACAATGAGCAGTTCTTC | TRBV7-4 | 16 | TRBJ2-1 | - | -
CASSIPGGRGGTEAFF | TGTGCCAGTAGTATCCCCGGGGGAAGGGGAGGGACTGAAGCTTTCTTT | TRBV19 | 16 | TRBJ1-1 | - | -
CASSMETGTGGNTIYF | TGTGCCAGTAGTATGGAGACCGGGACAGGAGGAAACACCATATATTTT | TRBV19 | 16 | TRBJ1-3 | TRBD1 | once
CASSSTYGYTF | TGTGCCAGTAGCTCTACTTATGGCTACACCTTC | TRBV19 | 11 | TRBJ1-2 | - | -
CSVGTGLAYEQYF | TGCAGCGTTGGGACAGGGCTCGCCTACGAGCAGTACTTC | TRBV29-1 | 13 | TRBJ2-7 | TRBD1 | -
CASSLVSAYNEQFF | TGCGCCAGCAGCTTGGTGTCTGCCTACAATGAGCAGTTCTTC | TRBV5-1 | 14 | TRBJ2-1 | - | -
CASSGTGTANTEAFF | TGCGCCAGCAGCGGAACCGGGACAGCGAACACTGAAGCTTTCTTT | TRBV5-1 | 15 | TRBJ1-1 | TRBD1 | once
CASSQDRGAREAFF | TGCGCCAGCAGCCAAGACCGGGGGGCGAGAGAAGCTTTCTTT | TRBV23-1 | 14 | TRBJ1-1 | - | -
CASSLAGTSVNEQYF | TGCGCCAGCAGCTTGGCGGGGACTAGCGTCAACGAGCAGTACTTC | TRBV5-1 | 15 | TRBJ2-7 | TRBD2 | -
CASSIGGTSYNEQFF | TGTGCCAGTAGTATCGGGGGGACCTCCTACAATGAGCAGTTCTTC | TRBV19 | 15 | TRBJ2-1 | TRBD2 | -
CAWGRWGSSGNTIYF | TGTGCCTGGGGGCGGTGGGGCAGCTCTGGAAACACCATATATTTT | TRBV30 | 15 | TRBJ1-3 | - | few
CASSPGTVYEQYF | TGTGCCAGCTCACCAGGGACGGTCTACGAGCAGTACTTC | TRBV18 | 13 | TRBJ2-7 | - | -
CASSQAGTGTTGELFF | TGTGCCAGTAGTCAAGCCGGGACAGGGACCACCGGGGAGCTGTTTTTT | TRBV19 | 16 | TRBJ2-2 | TRBD1 | -
CASSFGRENSPLHF | TGTGCCAGTAGTTTTGGACGGGAAAATTCACCCCTCCACTTT | TRBV19 | 14 | TRBJ1-6 | - | few
CASSFHSSTDTQYF | TGCGCCAGCAGCTTTCACAGTTCCACAGATACGCAGTATTTT | TRBV5-1 | 14 | TRBJ2-3 | - | few
CASSPTGGEQYF | TGTGCCAGCAGCCCGACAGGGGGAGAGCAGTACTTC | TRBV16 | 12 | TRBJ2-7 | TRBD1 | -
CATSRNDRRLADTQYF | TGTGCCACCAGCCGAAACGACCGGAGGTTGGCAGATACGCAGTATTTT | TRBV15 | 16 | TRBJ2-3 | - | -
CASSSGLAGTDTQYF | TGTGCCAGCAGTTCGGGACTAGCTGGCACAGATACGCAGTATTTT | TRBV28 | 15 | TRBJ2-3 | TRBD2 | -
CASSALAGVTDTQYF | TGTGCCAGCAGCGCGCTAGCGGGAGTCACAGATACGCAGTATTTT | TRBV9 | 15 | TRBJ2-3 | TRBD2 | few
CSVEEGEGYGYTF | TGCAGCGTTGAAGAGGGGGAGGGCTATGGCTACACCTTC | TRBV29-1 | 13 | TRBJ1-2 | - | few
CASRQRTNNEQFF | TGTGCCAGCAGACAGAGGACTAACAATGAGCAGTTCTTC | TRBV22-1 | 13 | TRBJ2-1 | - | -